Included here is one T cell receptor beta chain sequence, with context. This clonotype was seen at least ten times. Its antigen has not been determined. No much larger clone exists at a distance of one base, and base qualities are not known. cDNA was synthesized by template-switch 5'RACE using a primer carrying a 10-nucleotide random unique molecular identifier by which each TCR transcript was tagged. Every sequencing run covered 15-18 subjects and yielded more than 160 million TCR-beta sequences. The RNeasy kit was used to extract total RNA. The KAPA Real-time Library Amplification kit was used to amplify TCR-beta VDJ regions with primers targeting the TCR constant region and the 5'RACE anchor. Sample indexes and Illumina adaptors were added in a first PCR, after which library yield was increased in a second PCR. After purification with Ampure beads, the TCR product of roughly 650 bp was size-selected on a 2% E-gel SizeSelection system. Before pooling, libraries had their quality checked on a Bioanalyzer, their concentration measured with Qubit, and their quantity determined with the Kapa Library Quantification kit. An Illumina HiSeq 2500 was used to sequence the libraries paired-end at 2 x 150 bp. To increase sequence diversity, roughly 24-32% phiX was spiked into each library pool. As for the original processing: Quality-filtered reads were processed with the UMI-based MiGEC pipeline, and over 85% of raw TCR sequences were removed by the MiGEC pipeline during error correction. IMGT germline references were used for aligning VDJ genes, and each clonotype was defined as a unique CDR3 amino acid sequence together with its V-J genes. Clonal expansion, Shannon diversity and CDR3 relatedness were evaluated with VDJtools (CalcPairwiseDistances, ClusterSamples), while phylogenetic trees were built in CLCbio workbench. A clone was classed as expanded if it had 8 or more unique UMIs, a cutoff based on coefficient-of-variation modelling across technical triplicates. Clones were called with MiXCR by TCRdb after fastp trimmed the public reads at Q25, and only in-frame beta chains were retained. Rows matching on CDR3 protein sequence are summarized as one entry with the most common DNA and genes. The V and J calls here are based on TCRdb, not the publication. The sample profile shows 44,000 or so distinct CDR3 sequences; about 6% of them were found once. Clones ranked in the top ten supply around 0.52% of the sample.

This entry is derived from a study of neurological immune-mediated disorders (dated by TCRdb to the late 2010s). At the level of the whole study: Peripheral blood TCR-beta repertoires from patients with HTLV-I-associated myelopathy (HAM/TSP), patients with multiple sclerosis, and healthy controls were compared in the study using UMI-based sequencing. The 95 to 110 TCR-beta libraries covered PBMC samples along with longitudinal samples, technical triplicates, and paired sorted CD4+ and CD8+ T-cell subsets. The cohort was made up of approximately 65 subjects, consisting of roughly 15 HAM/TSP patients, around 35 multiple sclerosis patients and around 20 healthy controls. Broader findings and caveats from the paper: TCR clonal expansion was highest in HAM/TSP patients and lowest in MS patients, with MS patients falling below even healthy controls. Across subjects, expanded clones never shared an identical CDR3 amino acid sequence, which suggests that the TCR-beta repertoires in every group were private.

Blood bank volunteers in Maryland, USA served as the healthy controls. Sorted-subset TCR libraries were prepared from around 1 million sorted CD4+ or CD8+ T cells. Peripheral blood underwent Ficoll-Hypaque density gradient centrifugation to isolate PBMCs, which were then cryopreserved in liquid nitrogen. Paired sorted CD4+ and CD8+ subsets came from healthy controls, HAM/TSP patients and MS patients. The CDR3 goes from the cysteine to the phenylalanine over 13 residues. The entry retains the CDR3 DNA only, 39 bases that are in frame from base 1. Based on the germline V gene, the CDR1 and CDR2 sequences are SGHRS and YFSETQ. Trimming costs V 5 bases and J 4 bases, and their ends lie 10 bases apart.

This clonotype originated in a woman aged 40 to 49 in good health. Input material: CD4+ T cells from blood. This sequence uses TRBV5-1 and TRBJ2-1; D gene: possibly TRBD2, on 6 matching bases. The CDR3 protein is CASREGMYNEQFF. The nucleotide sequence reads TGCGCCAGCAGGGAGGGTATGTACAATGAGCAGTTCTTC. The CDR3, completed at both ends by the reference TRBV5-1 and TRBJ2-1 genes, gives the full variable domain KAGVTQTPRYLIKTRGQQVTLSCSPISGHRSVSWYQQTPGQGLQFLFEYFSETQRNKGNFPGRFSGRQFSNSRSEMNVSTLELGDSALYLCASREGMYNEQFFGPGTRLTVL.